The rows below give T cell receptor beta chains drawn from one sample of a study of vaccination and CD4 T cells after COVID-19. MiXCR, run by TCRdb on the PCR reads, gives a single entry per CDR3 protein. The table has 20,000 or so distinct CDR3 sequences, roughly 40% seen once. The antigens of these receptors remain unknown. Material: CD4+ T cells from blood, cultured in vitro, obtained about 7 months after SARS-CoV-2 vaccination. The receptors stem from a human donor who had recovered from COVID-19. CDR3s include the opening cysteine and the closing phenylalanine or tryptophan. The D gene is left open where the match is weak. The size of a clone is reported for some rows only, either as once, few or many, or as a class for expanded clones.

d_gene,j_gene,v_gene,abundance,CDR3aa,CDR3nt
.,TRBJ1-3,TRBV20-1,.,CSASSSIRSGNTIYF,TGCAGTGCTAGTAGCTCCATTCGTTCTGGAAACACCATATATTTT
TRBD2,TRBJ2-1,TRBV7-9,.,CASSLSQGLAGLRQFF,TGTGCCAGCAGCTTATCCCAGGGGCTAGCGGGCCTGCGGCAGTTCTTC
.,TRBJ1-3,TRBV20-1,.,CSASLSSSGNTIYF,TGCAGTGCTAGTCTCTCTAGCTCTGGAAACACCATATATTTT
.,TRBJ2-1,TRBV7-9,.,CASSSLIVNEQFF,TGTGCCAGCAGCTCTCTGATCGTCAATGAGCAGTTCTTC
TRBD2,TRBJ2-1,TRBV7-8,.,CASSLRLAGVANEQFF,TGTGCCAGCAGCTTACGACTAGCGGGAGTAGCTAATGAGCAGTTCTTC
.,TRBJ1-5,TRBV20-1,.,CSASRGFSNQPQHF,TGCAGTGCTAGCCGGGGGTTTAGCAATCAGCCCCAGCATTTT
.,TRBJ2-3,TRBV5-1,.,CASSSGRGTDTQYF,TGCGCCAGCAGCTCCGGACGGGGCACAGATACGCAGTATTTT
TRBD1,TRBJ1-1,TRBV6-1,.,CASRRTGSTEAFF,TGTGCCAGCAGAAGGACAGGGTCCACTGAAGCTTTCTTT
TRBD1,TRBJ2-3,TRBV20-1,.,CSARGLDRAGTDTQYF,TGCAGTGCTAGAGGACTGGACAGGGCTGGGACAGATACGCAGTATTTT
.,TRBJ2-3,TRBV7-9,.,CASSLEAASGTDTQYF,TGTGCCAGCAGCTTAGAAGCGGCTAGCGGCACAGATACGCAGTATTTT
TRBD1,TRBJ2-7,TRBV20-1,.,CSARAQTGSSYEQYF,TGCAGTGCTAGAGCTCAGACAGGGAGCTCCTACGAGCAGTACTTC
TRBD2,TRBJ2-5,TRBV19,few,CASMSRGTMETQYF,TGTGCCAGTATGTCTCGAGGGACTATGGAGACCCAGTACTTC